Described below is a single TCR beta chain sequence and its context. The data were taken from a study of blood T cell repertoires in COVID-19. Using immunoSEQ multiplex PCR, the repertoire was profiled, and TCRdb retains in-frame clones only, with some absent. Among more than 300,000 clones listed, approximately 84% were seen once. The sample taken for sequencing was PBMCs or T cells enriched from blood (not recorded which). The clonotype comes from a man aged 30 to 39 who had recovered from COVID-19.

The CDR3, as DNA: TGTGCCAGCAGCTTACGTAGCGGGGTCACAGATACGCAGTATTTT. This codes for CASSLRSGVTDTQYF. The chain combines TRBV7-9 with TRBJ2-3; 8 nucleotides agree with TRBD2. Germline CDR1 SEHNR, CDR2 FQNEAQ (reference sequence). The V gene end was trimmed by 2 bases and the J gene end by 2 bases; junction bases not matched to a gene: 3. The CDR3 has 15 amino acids.